This T cell receptor (beta chain) was captured by sequencing in a study of blood T cell repertoires in COVID-19. Study context: Acute-phase and convalescent COVID-19 samples originated in the United States, Italy and Spain.

Sequenced by immunoSEQ multiplex PCR; TCRdb stores in-frame clones only, minus some. Counted here are 150,000 to 200,000 clones, approximately 88% occurring once; the ten biggest clones make up roughly 5.6%. Adults between roughly 18 and 89 years of age took part from about 24 US areas. Participants' reported clinical history set cohort assignment. It was within 2 weeks before study entry that exposed participants met a COVID-19 case. The CDR3 covers 15 residues. Germline V gives CDR1 LNHDA, CDR2 SQIVND (reference sequence). V was shortened by 5 bases and J by 5 bases, with 17 bases between the two germline ends.

This sequence was found in a man between 65 and 80 years old who had been exposed to COVID-19. The J gene is TRBJ2-3, the V gene TRBV19; D possibly corresponds to TRBD1 (5 bases). The sequencing sample was made of PBMCs or T cells enriched from blood (not recorded which). The CDR3 here is CASSSTEYRLDTQYF. The CDR3 DNA follows: TGTGCCAGTAGTTCGACAGAGTACCGTTTAGATACGCAGTATTTT.